Presented here are 31 T cell receptor beta chains from one specimen sequenced in a study of cytomegalovirus exposure and HLA in healthy donors. Both 60 Vbeta primers and 13 Jbeta primers went into the PCR. The table came from immunoSEQ multiplex PCR; TCRdb's copy has only in-frame clones and leaves some out. The sample yields around 99,000 clones, 81% seen once. The sample comprised PBMCs. These receptors were obtained from a woman in her twenties or thirties in good health and CMV-seronegative.

The CDR3 region has the DNA TGTGCCAGCAGCCCTCTAGCGCCCGGTACTGATGAGCAGTTCTTC. This sequence encodes CASSPLAPGTDEQFF. The J gene is TRBJ2-1, the V gene TRBV4-2, with a tentative D call TRBD2 (6 bases). This CDR3 contains 15 residues. Trimming stripped 4 bases from V and 8 bases from J, with 18 bases between. Germline V gives CDR1 LGHNA, CDR2 YNFKEQ.

V gene TRBV5-5 combines with J gene TRBJ2-7, with TRBD1 matching 10 bases. CDR1 is SGHKS, CDR2 YYEKEE, per germline (reference sequence). The CDR3 is 16 amino acids. V lost 4 bases to trimming and J lost 4 bases; unmatched junction nucleotides: 11. The DNA for the CDR3 is TGTGCCAGCAGCCTGGCTCTGGACAGGGGGACGTACGAGCAGTACTTC. Its protein product is CASSLALDRGTYEQYF.

This chain connects TRBV7-9 to TRBJ1-2; 10 bases map to TRBD1. The CDR3 is 14 amino acids. J gave up 4 bases and V 5 bases, and 4 bases lay outside the gene matches. The germline CDR1 and CDR2 sequences are SEHNR and FQNEAQ (reference sequence). The CDR3 DNA is TGTGCCAGCAGCCGAGGACAGGGGGTCTATGGCTACACCTTC. It translates to CASSRGQGVYGYTF. The whole variable domain, filled in from reference TRBV7-9 and TRBJ1-2, reads DTGVSQNPRHKITKRGQNVTFRCDPISEHNRLYWYRQTLGQGPEFLTYFQNEAQLEKSRLLSDRFSAERPKGSFSTLEIQRTEQGDSAMYLCASSRGQGVYGYTFGSGTRLTVV.

V usage is TRBV19 and J usage is TRBJ1-2; no definite D call. V was pared by 2 bases and J by 0 bases, with 7 bases between. Germline lookup yields CDR1 LNHDA and CDR2 SQIVND (reference sequence). The CDR3 covers 14 residues. The CDR3 reads CASSIPGSNYGYTF. Written as DNA, the CDR3 is TGTGCCAGTAGTATACCGGGTTCTAACTATGGCTACACCTTC.

The rearrangement joins TRBV14 to TRBJ2-7, with D possibly being TRBD2 (6 bases). Trimming left V 0 bases short and J 1 base short, with 13 bases between. The CDR3 has 16 amino acids. Germline lookup yields CDR1 SGHDN and CDR2 FVKESK. In DNA form, the CDR3 reads TGTGCCAGCAGCCAAGATATCAGCGGGCGTTCCTACGAGCAGTACTTC. Translating it yields CASSQDISGRSYEQYF.

The chain couples TRBV6-6 to TRBJ2-5; 11 nucleotides align to TRBD2. CDR1 is MNHNY and CDR2 is SVGAGI in the germline V gene (reference sequence). The V gene end was trimmed by 0 bases and the J gene end by 3 bases; junction bases not matched to a gene: 0. The CDR3 totals 15 residues. The CDR3 DNA sequence: TGTGCCAGCAGTTACTCGACTAGCGGGAAAGAGACCCAGTACTTC. Its translation: CASSYSTSGKETQYF.

The V and J genes are TRBV10-3 and TRBJ2-5; 8 bases align to TRBD1. Looked up from germline, CDR1 is ENHRY and CDR2 is SYGVKD. There are 15 residues in the CDR3. The junction had 3 bases not matched to a gene; V was cut back by 3 bases and J by 0 bases. The CDR3 loop reads CAISDRQGYQETQYF. Written as DNA, the CDR3 is TGTGCCATCAGTGACCGACAGGGGTACCAAGAGACCCAGTACTTC.

The genes are TRBV14 and TRBJ2-5, with D unresolved. Between the trimmed V and J ends, which lost 0 bases and 2 bases, there was a span of 4 bases. Germline V gives CDR1 SGHDN, CDR2 FVKESK. The CDR3 extends over 13 amino acids. The CDR3 region is CASSQERQETQYF. CDR3 in DNA: TGTGCCAGCAGCCAAGAGAGGCAAGAGACCCAGTACTTC.

The rearrangement links TRBV4-1 to TRBJ2-1, with 13 bases identical to TRBD2. CDR3 length equals 20 residues. V shed 3 bases, J shed 6 bases, and the junction held 17 bases outside the gene matches. Germline CDR1 reads MGHRA; CDR2 reads YSYEKL. CDR3 sequence reads: CASSHPPLAGGPGDVNEQFF. The CDR3 bases are TGCGCCAGCAGCCATCCTCCACTAGCGGGAGGGCCTGGTGACGTCAATGAGCAGTTCTTC.

The CDR3 loop reads CASRSLSGSAYEQYF. Here the CDR3 DNA reads TGTGCCAGCAGGAGCCTTAGCGGGAGCGCCTACGAGCAGTACTTC. V is TRBV6-5 and J is TRBJ2-7, with 9 bases lining up with TRBD2. The germline V gene has CDR1 MNHEY and CDR2 SVGAGI. This CDR3 has 15 residues. The ends lost 6 bases at V and 2 bases at J; junction bases unmatched: 8.

The CDR3 coding sequence is TGTGCCAGCAGCTTAGAGCGGGGGAACTACAATGAGCAGTTCTTC. Translation gives CASSLERGNYNEQFF. The rearrangement links TRBV7-2 to TRBJ2-1; 8 nucleotides agree with TRBD2. V was pared by 1 base and J by 3 bases, with 2 bases of the junction left unmatched. The germline gives CDR1 SGHTA, CDR2 FQGNSA. This CDR3 spans 15 amino acids.

V usage is TRBV6-5 and J usage is TRBJ2-7; no clear D. Deletions cut 6 bases from V and 6 bases from J, with 9 bases between. Germline CDR1 MNHEY, CDR2 SVGAGI. This CDR3 comprises 11 residues. The CDR3 loop is CASSRRGEQYF. DNA of the CDR3: TGTGCCAGCAGCCGGAGAGGCGAGCAGTACTTC.

This clone was observed a few times. The genes are TRBV29-1 and TRBJ2-1; D possibly corresponds to TRBD1 (6 bases). V lost 5 bases and J lost 10, with 18 bases in between. From germline, CDR1 is SQVTM and CDR2 ANQGSEA. The CDR3 sequence is 13 residues long. The CDR3 region has the DNA TGCAGCGTTAAGGGGGATTGGGGCGGGGAGCAGTTCTTC. It translates to CSVKGDWGGEQFF.

This chain connects TRBV5-1 to TRBJ2-2, with TRBD1 matching over 7 bases. V gave up 0 bases and J gave up 3 bases; unmatched junction bases: 8. Germline V gives CDR1 SGHRS, CDR2 YFSETQ. This CDR3 is built from 17 residues. The CDR3: CASSLDSARGHTGELFF. CDR3 sequence (DNA): TGCGCCAGCAGCTTGGATTCCGCGAGGGGGCACACCGGGGAGCTGTTTTTT.

The rearrangement joins TRBV14 to TRBJ2-1; TRBD2 agrees at 7 bases. Germline V gene sequence: CDR1 SGHDN, CDR2 FVKESK. This CDR3 contains 13 residues. V shed 2 bases and J 12 bases; nucleotides not matched to a gene: 7. This chain's CDR3 is CASSQSLRELQFF. For the CDR3, the DNA is TGTGCCAGCAGCCAATCCCTGCGGGAGCTGCAGTTCTTC.

The chain joins TRBV28 to TRBJ2-4; maybe TRBD2 (7 bases). The V gene lost 2 bases and the J gene lost 2 bases, with 10 bases spanning the gap. CDR3 size: 15 residues. Germline V gives CDR1 MDHEN, CDR2 SYDVKM. Here the CDR3 DNA reads TGTGCCAGCAGTTTAAGGGGGGGGACCAAAAACATTCAGTACTTC. Its protein is CASSLRGGTKNIQYF.

CDR3 sequence: CASSYQNRDPSYEQYF. In nucleotides, the CDR3 is TGTGCCAGCAGTTACCAGAACAGGGACCCCTCCTACGAGCAGTACTTC. The chain combines TRBV6-5 with TRBJ2-7; TRBD1 is a possible D gene (6 bases). The CDR3 is 16 amino acids. CDR1 is MNHEY, CDR2 SVGAGI, per germline. The V end was cut by 2 bases, the J end by 0 bases, with 14 bases between.

This chain joins TRBV4-1 and TRBJ1-1, with D unresolved. This CDR3 contains 15 residues. Germline CDR1 is MGHRA and CDR2 is YSYEKL. The V end was cut by 3 bases, the J end by 10 bases, with 21 bases between. CDR3 sequence: CASSQAYPMDLGAFF. The CDR3 nucleotides are TGCGCCAGCAGCCAGGCCTACCCTATGGACTTAGGAGCTTTCTTT.

The rearrangement uses TRBV19 and TRBJ1-3; 8 nucleotides match TRBD1. Per germline, CDR1 LNHDA and CDR2 SQIVND (reference sequence). The CDR3 consists of 15 residues. Trimming took 3 bases from V and 3 from J; bases not matched to a gene: 4. CDR3 nucleotides: TGTGCCAGTAGTATGGACAGGGCGGTTGGAAACACCATATATTTT. This codes for CASSMDRAVGNTIYF.

For this clone: Other nucleotide sequences from this sample produce the same CDR3. J is TRBJ1-1 and V is TRBV5-1; the D gene is possibly TRBD1 (6 bases). The CDR3 is 16 residues long. Germline CDR1 is SGHRS and CDR2 is YFSETQ. V lost 2 bases, J lost 0 bases, and 14 bases lay in between. The CDR3 DNA reads as TGCGCCAGCAGCTTAACTCCAGGGGTATTGAACACTGAAGCTTTCTTT. The encoded protein is CASSLTPGVLNTEAFF.

The rearrangement joins TRBV5-6 to TRBJ2-2; D is perhaps TRBD2 (6 bases). CDR1 and CDR2 (germline): SGHDT, YYEEEE. Trimming left V 0 bases short and J 5 bases short, with 14 bases between. This CDR3 has 16 amino acids. This chain's CDR3 is CASSLVGGPSTGELFF. In DNA form, the CDR3 reads TGTGCCAGCAGCTTGGTCGGGGGACCCTCTACCGGGGAGCTGTTTTTT.

The table lists this clone with a count of one. The V call is TRBV5-6, the J call TRBJ1-4; possibly TRBD1 for D (5 bases). Germline V gene sequence: CDR1 SGHDT, CDR2 YYEEEE. CDR3 length: 12 amino acids. Trimming left V 0 bases short and J 8 bases short, with 5 bases between. The CDR3 reads CASSLGTEKLFF. CDR3 in DNA: TGTGCCAGCAGCTTGGGGACAGAAAAACTGTTTTTT.

Worth noting for this clone: Its ends do not fully match the called genes, so a read error is possible. The chain links TRBV7-9 to TRBJ2-4, with TRBD2 matching over 9 bases. The CDR3 is made up of 16 amino acids. Germline V gene sequence: CDR1 SEHNR, CDR2 FQNEAQ (reference sequence). The CDR3 coding sequence is TGTTCCAGCAGCTCAGGATGGCGGGAGGGGGGGGACATTCAGTACTTC. Translation: CSSSSGWREGGDIQYF.

In its sample, this clone was seen a few times. The V and J genes are TRBV7-9 and TRBJ1-5; 10 bases align to TRBD1. CDR1 SEHNR and CDR2 FQNEAQ come from the germline V gene (reference sequence). The CDR3 loop spans 15 amino acids. The V and J ends lost 4 bases and 6 bases, in that order; junction bases with no gene match: 6. In DNA form, the CDR3 reads TGTGCCAGCAGCTCCGGGACAGGGGTCACTCAGCCCCAGCATTTT. Translating gives CASSSGTGVTQPQHF.

This sequence joins TRBV5-4 and TRBJ2-5, with TRBD1 matching over 7 bases. Trimming removed 1 base from V and 4 bases from J; junction bases left unmatched: 4. From germline, CDR1 is SGHNT and CDR2 YYREEE (reference sequence). The CDR3 contains 14 residues. The CDR3 spells CASSLNRGPETQYF. DNA of the CDR3: TGTGCCAGCAGCTTGAATAGGGGGCCAGAGACCCAGTACTTC.

The CDR3 reads CASSYSEGSPLHF. In DNA form, the CDR3 reads TGTGCCAGCAGTTACTCCGAGGGCTCACCCCTCCACTTT. The chain has TRBV6-6 and TRBJ1-6, with D unclear. The V and J ends lost 0 bases and 10 bases respectively, with 7 bases between them. Germline V gene sequence: CDR1 MNHNY, CDR2 SVGAGI (reference sequence). The CDR3 runs to 13 residues.

This rearrangement joins TRBV5-1 to TRBJ2-5, with 8 bases that match TRBD2. V dropped 2 bases and J dropped 4; count of bases not matched to a gene: 7. Per germline, CDR1 SGHRS and CDR2 YFSETQ. The CDR3 runs 15 residues. The CDR3 DNA follows: TGCGCCAGCAGCTTTGGACGGGGGGGGATAGAGACCCAGTACTTC. It codes for CASSFGRGGIETQYF.

A remark on this clone: Different DNA sequences within this sample yield the same CDR3. V and J are TRBV28 and TRBJ2-7; D is unclear. Germline assignment: CDR1 MDHEN and CDR2 SYDVKM. This CDR3 is 11 amino acids long. V lost 5 bases, J lost 3 bases, and 5 bases lay in between. The CDR3 protein is CASSTSYEQYF. The CDR3 DNA reads TGTGCCAGCAGTACCAGCTACGAGCAGTACTTC. Drawing the rest from reference TRBV28 and TRBJ2-7, the complete variable domain is DVKVTQSSRYLVKRTGEKVFLECVQDMDHENMFWYRQDPGLGLRLIYFSYDVKMKEKGDIPEGYSVSREKKERFSLILESASTNQTSMYLCASSTSYEQYFGPGTRLTVT.

The chain has TRBV19 and TRBJ2-2; 8 nucleotides match TRBD1. The CDR3 is made up of 19 amino acids. Trimming removed 4 bases from V and 2 bases from J; junction bases left unmatched: 15. The germline V gene encodes CDR1 LNHDA and CDR2 SQIVND (reference sequence). This chain's CDR3 is CASSTPAYGTGVNTGELFF. DNA for the CDR3: TGTGCCAGTAGTACCCCCGCTTACGGGACAGGCGTAAACACCGGGGAGCTGTTTTTT. The complete variable domain, with remaining parts taken from reference TRBV19 and TRBJ2-2, reads DGGITQSPKYLFRKEGQNVTLSCEQNLNHDAMYWYRQDPGQGLRLIYYSQIVNDFQKGDIAEGYSVSREKKESFPLTVTSAQKNPTAFYLCASSTPAYGTGVNTGELFFGEGSRLTVL.

V and J are TRBV25-1 and TRBJ2-2; a weak D match, TRBD1 (5 bases). Germline-derived CDR1 and CDR2 are MGHDK and SYGVNS. Trimming pared 8 bases from V and 3 bases from J, leaving 13 bases between. This CDR3 has 14 residues. CDR3 sequence reads: CASSVTGDTGELFF. As DNA, the CDR3 is TGTGCCAGCTCCGTAACAGGAGACACCGGGGAGCTGTTTTTT.

The rearrangement joins TRBV7-2 to TRBJ2-3; the D gene is possibly TRBD2 (6 bases). CDR3 size: 14 residues. Germline-derived CDR1 and CDR2 are SGHTA and FQGNSA. V was shortened by 3 bases and J by 4 bases, with 11 bases between the two germline ends. CDR3 loop: CASSFPGLADTQYF. The CDR3 nucleotides are TGTGCCAGCAGCTTCCCGGGACTGGCAGATACGCAGTATTTT.